The clone carrying this T cell receptor (beta chain) was picked up many times. MiXCR, applied by TCRdb to the RACE reads, yields one record per CDR3 protein. The sample contains about 110,000 distinct CDR3 sequences, 9% to 15% of which appear only once. V was cut by 8 bases and J by 0 bases, with 10 bases left in between. CDR1 is SNHLY and CDR2 is FYNNEI in the germline V gene. The CDR3 consists of 13 residues. The time point is: pre-sensitization, week 0. Documented treatment: therapeutic diphenylcyclopropenone sensitization with weekly scalp DPC. These data come from a study of human T cells and chemical hapten exposure.

The rearrangement joins TRBV2 to TRBJ1-1; D is unresolved. Material: whole blood, obtained in connection with sensitization to the hapten diphenylcyclopropenone (DPC). The clonotype originates from a woman in her forties or fifties with alopecia areata. Some clones in this sample may be carry-over from other donors' samples. In nucleotides, the CDR3 is TGTGCCAGCTCGAGGGCTATGAACACTGAAGCTTTCTTT. As protein: CASSRAMNTEAFF.